The sequence of this T cell receptor (beta chain) was determined in a study of memory CD4+ T cells and cytomegalovirus serostatus. The V and J ends lost 5 bases and 7 bases respectively, with 15 bases between them. Germline lookup yields CDR1 SNHLY and CDR2 FYNNEI. The CDR3 is 13 residues long. The sort gate was single viable CD3+CD4+CD8-CD45RO+ cells for memory CD4+ T cells. Here immunoSEQ multiplex PCR was the method, and the copy in TCRdb shows in-frame clones only, minus some. Here the sample spans some 54,000 clones, 65% to 80% being singletons. Judged by abundance, this clone is medium-sized (0.01 to 0.1%).

This receptor was identified in an adult in good health and CMV-seropositive. V is TRBV2 and J is TRBJ2-7; the D call may be TRBD1 or TRBD2 (5 bases each). Sequenced input: memory CD4+ T cells from blood. The CDR3 is CASSRDVFGEQYF. Written as DNA, the CDR3 is TGTGCCAGCAGTCGGGACGTCTTCGGGGAGCAGTACTTC.